This paragraph covers one T cell receptor beta chain sequence. Its antigen is still unknown. Here immunoSEQ multiplex PCR was the method, and the copy in TCRdb shows in-frame clones only, minus some. The repertoire consists of about 73,000 clones, with 95% occurring once and the leading ten covering about 3%. This entry comes from a study of cytomegalovirus exposure and HLA in healthy donors. About the research overall: The 90 to 150 validation repertoires matched the approximately 670 first-cohort repertoires in platform, a later analysis reported. Findings and caveats of the study: Most TCRs appeared rarely, but some public TCRs recurred in many donors. Associated with cytomegalovirus, according to the listing, were 150 to 200 TCR beta chains.

The donors were members of the validation cohort comprising roughly 130 subjects, separate from the approximately 710-subject first cohort. CDR3 length equals 14 residues. V was pared by 1 base and J by 3 bases, with 9 bases between. Germline V gene data show CDR1 as MGHDK and CDR2 as SYGVNS. The rearrangement uses TRBV25-1 and TRBJ1-1; tentative D call: TRBD1 (5 bases). The sequence came from a man younger than 30 in good health and CMV-seronegative. Sample: PBMCs. The CDR3 is CASSELGGHTEAFF. DNA of the CDR3: TGTGCCAGCAGTGAATTGGGGGGACACACTGAAGCTTTCTTT.